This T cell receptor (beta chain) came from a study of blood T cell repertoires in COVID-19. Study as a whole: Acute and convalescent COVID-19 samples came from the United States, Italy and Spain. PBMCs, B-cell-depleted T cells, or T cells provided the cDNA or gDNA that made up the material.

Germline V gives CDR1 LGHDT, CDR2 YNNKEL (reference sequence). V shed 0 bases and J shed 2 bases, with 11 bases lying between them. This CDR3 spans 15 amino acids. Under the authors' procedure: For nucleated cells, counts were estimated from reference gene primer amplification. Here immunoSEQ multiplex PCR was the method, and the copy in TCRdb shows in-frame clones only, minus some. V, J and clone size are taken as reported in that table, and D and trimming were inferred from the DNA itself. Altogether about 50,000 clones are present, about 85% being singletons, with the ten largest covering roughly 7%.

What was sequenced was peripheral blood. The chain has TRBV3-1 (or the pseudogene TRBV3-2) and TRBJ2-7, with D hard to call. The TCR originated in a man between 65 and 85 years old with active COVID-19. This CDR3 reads CASSQDLNRTYEQYF. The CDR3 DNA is TGTGCCAGCAGCCAAGATCTGAACAGAACCTACGAGCAGTACTTC.